This entry lists 29 T cell receptor beta chains sequenced from one sample in a study of T-cell reconstitution after alpha-beta-depleted transplantation in children. This sample's TCRbeta library carried unique molecular identifier barcodes. TCRdb recomputed calls from the PCR reads with MiXCR, one row per CDR3 protein. The table lists 450,000 to 600,000 distinct CDR3 sequences, about 18% of them singletons. Sequenced material: PBMCs from the stem cell graft donor, taken from the stem cell graft. The receptors come from a human donor who donated a stem cell graft to a child with acute lymphoblastic leukemia.

The chain carries TRBV3-1 and TRBJ2-7; D not certain. The V gene lost 5 bases and the J gene lost 2 bases, with 13 bases spanning the gap. Germline V CDR1 and CDR2: LGHDT, YNNKEL (reference sequence). The CDR3 is made up of 14 amino acids. This CDR3 reads CASSVGPLAYEQYF. The DNA of the CDR3 is TGTGCCAGCAGCGTCGGACCCCTTGCCTACGAGCAGTACTTC.

The V call is TRBV29-1, the J call TRBJ2-1; D is possibly TRBD2 (5 bases). Trimming took 7 bases from V and 8 from J, leaving 12 bases between them. Germline V gene sequence: CDR1 SQVTM, CDR2 ANQGSEA. There are 11 residues in the CDR3. The CDR3 DNA reads TGCAGCGCCCCACGGGGATATGAGCAGTTCTTC. Protein product: CSAPRGYEQFF.

This clonotype has at least ten counts. The chain joins TRBV5-1 to TRBJ2-5; D not certain. The CDR3 length is 13 residues. Between the trimmed V and J ends, which lost 7 bases and 2 bases, there was a span of 12 bases. Germline V gene sequence: CDR1 SGHRS, CDR2 YFSETQ. CDR3 coding DNA: TGCGCCAGCGGGGATCCGGATCAAGAGACCCAGTACTTC. Encoded protein: CASGDPDQETQYF.

In this sample, this clonotype turned up a few times. V and J are TRBV27 and TRBJ1-1; D uncertain. The CDR3 is 11 residues long. Germline values: CDR1 MNHEY, CDR2 SMNVEV (reference sequence). Trimming left V 7 bases short and J 5 bases short, with 8 bases between. In nucleotides, the CDR3 is TGTGCCAGCACCTCTTATACTGAAGCTTTCTTT. Translating it yields CASTSYTEAFF.

DNA for the CDR3: TGTGCCAGCAGTCCAACGGCTGGCCAGACGAACACTGAAGCTTTCTTT. Amino acid sequence: CASSPTAGQTNTEAFF. V gene TRBV25-1 combines with J gene TRBJ1-1; D is ambiguous. Per the germline V gene, CDR1 is MGHDK and CDR2 is SYGVNS. Trimming shortened V by 5 bases and J by 1 base, and 17 bases separated the two germline ends. This CDR3 comprises 16 residues.

This clonotype was found a few times. V is TRBV6-5 and J is TRBJ1-5; D uncertain. V was clipped by 4 bases and J by 7 bases, with 14 bases between them. There are 14 residues in the CDR3. Per germline, CDR1 MNHEY and CDR2 SVGAGI. Here the CDR3 reads CASSFPGSEQPQHF. CDR3 coding DNA: TGTGCCAGCAGTTTTCCGGGTTCAGAGCAGCCCCAGCATTTT.

This clonotype has a handful of counts. This chain links TRBV18 with TRBJ2-5, with D perhaps TRBD2 (5 bases). Germline lookup yields CDR1 KGHSH and CDR2 LQKENI. V dropped 6 bases and J dropped 5 bases, with 19 bases sitting between them. This CDR3 is 15 amino acids long. Here the CDR3 reads CASSLSKGRGETQYF. The CDR3 nucleotides read TGTGCCAGCTCCCTCAGCAAGGGTCGAGGGGAGACCCAGTACTTC.

A few counts support this clonotype. The chain joins TRBV7-8 to TRBJ2-5; 7 nucleotides agree with TRBD2. Germline V gene sequence: CDR1 SGHVS, CDR2 FQNEAQ. Trimming removed 5 bases from V and 2 bases from J; junction bases left unmatched: 5. CDR3 size: 14 residues. In nucleotides, the CDR3 is TGTGCCAGCAGCCCTCGGGAGGTTCAAGAGACCCAGTACTTC. Protein product: CASSPREVQETQYF.

The table lists this clonotype with a few counts. V is TRBV27 and J is TRBJ1-1, with D perhaps matching TRBD1 (5 bases). CDR1 and CDR2 (germline): MNHEY, SMNVEV (reference sequence). The CDR3 is 15 amino acids. Trimming shortened V by 0 bases and J by 1 base, and 9 bases separated the two germline ends. The CDR3 here is CASSLSGGKNTEAFF. The CDR3 DNA reads TGTGCCAGCAGTTTATCCGGGGGGAAGAACACTGAAGCTTTCTTT.

This clonotype was seen more than once but under ten times. The chain links TRBV18 to TRBJ1-1; D is undetermined. CDR1 and CDR2 (germline): KGHSH, LQKENI. V was cut by 2 bases and J by 1 base, with 8 bases left in between. The CDR3 runs 14 residues. CDR3 sequence reads: CASSPITRNTEAFF. As DNA, the CDR3 is TGTGCCAGCTCACCAATAACGAGGAACACTGAAGCTTTCTTT.

The chain joins TRBV12-3 or TRBV12-4 to TRBJ1-1, with D perhaps TRBD1 (6 bases). With 6 bases removed from V and 6 bases from J, the gap between germline ends came to 26 bases. This CDR3 has 17 residues. The CDR3 DNA reads as TGTGCCAGCAGCCCCGGGACCCGGGACATGGTAATTCCTGAAGCTTTCTTT. Translating gives CASSPGTRDMVIPEAFF.

The CDR3: CASSTHQDSPLHF. The CDR3 DNA is TGTGCCAGTAGTACCCATCAGGATTCACCCCTCCACTTT. The V call is TRBV19, the J call TRBJ1-6; no firm D call. Trimming took 4 bases from V and 8 from J, leaving 9 bases between them. CDR3 length equals 13 residues. In germline, CDR1 is LNHDA, CDR2 SQIVND (reference sequence).

V and J are TRBV5-1 and TRBJ1-6; weak D call: TRBD1 (5 bases). The CDR3 is 15 amino acids. Deletions cut 0 bases from V and 6 bases from J, with 10 bases between. From germline, CDR1 is SGHRS and CDR2 YFSETQ. CDR3 sequence reads: CASSLGRDRNSPLHF. Here the CDR3 DNA reads TGCGCCAGCAGCTTGGGACGGGACCGTAATTCACCCCTCCACTTT.

The V call is TRBV12-3 or TRBV12-4, the J call TRBJ1-2; D is possibly TRBD1 (6 bases). The ends were cut back, 7 bases at V and 5 bases at J, with 17 bases in the middle. The CDR3 contains 14 residues. The CDR3 protein is CASNLGGKRYGYTF. CDR3 nucleotides: TGTGCCAGCAATCTAGGGGGGAAGAGGTATGGCTACACCTTC.

This clonotype was seen ten or more times. This sequence joins TRBV4-1 and TRBJ2-7, with 8 bases fitting TRBD1. V was clipped by 6 bases and J by 3 bases; unmatched bases: 7. Looked up from germline, CDR1 is MGHRA and CDR2 is YSYEKL. The length of the CDR3 is 14 residues. The CDR3 nucleotides are TGCGCCAGCAGTCCTAGGACAGGGAACTACGAGCAGTACTTC. Amino acid sequence: CASSPRTGNYEQYF.

This clonotype appeared a few times. The chain joins TRBV5-1 to TRBJ2-7; TRBD1 agrees at 7 bases. Per germline, CDR1 SGHRS and CDR2 YFSETQ. The junction had 5 bases not matched to a gene; V was cut back by 1 base and J by 4 bases. The CDR3 is made up of 14 amino acids. CDR3 nucleotide sequence: TGCGCCAGCAGCTTGAACAGGGGCCCTTACGAGCAGTACTTC. Its protein product is CASSLNRGPYEQYF.

In this sample, this clonotype turned up a few times. The rearrangement joins TRBV7-8 to TRBJ2-1, with 11 bases fitting TRBD2. Germline assignment: CDR1 SGHVS and CDR2 FQNEAQ. The length of the CDR3 is 16 residues. V shed 4 bases and J 5 bases; nucleotides not matched to a gene: 7. In nucleotides, the CDR3 is TGTGCCAGCAGCTCATTGGGGACTAGCGGCCACAATGAGCAGTTCTTC. It encodes CASSSLGTSGHNEQFF. Looking up the rest from reference TRBV7-8 and TRBJ2-1 gives the full variable domain: GAGVSQSPRYKVAKRGQDVALRCDPISGHVSLFWYQQALGQGPEFLTYFQNEAQLDKSGLPSDRFFAERPEGSVSTLKIQRTQQEDSAVYLCASSSLGTSGHNEQFFGPGTRLTVL.

The chain joins TRBV6-5 to TRBJ2-7; TRBD2 aligns across 8 bases. From germline, CDR1 is MNHEY and CDR2 SVGAGI. V shed 4 bases and J 2 bases; nucleotides not matched to a gene: 10. CDR3 length: 16 residues. The DNA of the CDR3 is TGTGCCAGCAGTTTTTTGGCGGGAGGCCGCCCCTACGAGCAGTACTTC. Encoded protein: CASSFLAGGRPYEQYF.

The chain links TRBV27 to TRBJ1-4, with D possibly TRBD1 on 6 matching bases. Trimming shortened V by 3 bases and J by 7 bases, and 12 bases separated the two germline ends. The CDR3 contains 14 residues. CDR1 MNHEY and CDR2 SMNVEV come from the germline V gene (reference sequence). CDR3 nucleotide sequence: TGTGCCAGCAGTTTTTCCAGGGGAGTTGAAAAACTGTTTTTT. It yields the protein CASSFSRGVEKLFF.

In this sample, this clonotype turned up many times. The V gene is TRBV10-3, the J gene TRBJ2-1; the D gene is possibly TRBD2 (5 bases). Per the germline V gene, CDR1 is ENHRY and CDR2 is SYGVKD. The CDR3 runs to 13 residues. Trimming removed 4 bases at V and 3 bases at J, with 7 bases between. The CDR3 protein is CAISGSGYNEQFF. In nucleotides, the CDR3 is TGTGCCATCAGTGGGAGCGGCTACAATGAGCAGTTCTTC.

The rearrangement uses TRBV18 and TRBJ2-2; 8 bases line up with TRBD2. Looked up from germline, CDR1 is KGHSH and CDR2 is LQKENI. This CDR3 comprises 13 residues. Unmatched junction bases numbered 4, after V lost 6 bases and J lost 7 bases. CDR3 DNA sequence: TGTGCCAGCTCGCCTCTAGCGGGCGGGGAGCTGTTTTTT. Protein sequence: CASSPLAGGELFF.

This clonotype was observed a few times. This sequence joins TRBV15 and TRBJ2-7, with D possibly matching TRBD2 (5 bases). Deletions cut 5 bases from V and 0 bases from J, with 11 bases between. CDR3 size: 14 residues. Germline assignment: CDR1 LNHNV and CDR2 YYDKDF (reference sequence). Here the CDR3 reads CATSSGLSSYEQYF. The CDR3 coding sequence is TGTGCCACCAGCTCAGGACTCAGCTCCTACGAGCAGTACTTC.

This clonotype was recorded a few times. The genes are TRBV19 and TRBJ2-7; 10 positions agree with TRBD2. Germline trimming cut 4 bases from V and 1 base from J; bases unmatched to any gene: 7. This CDR3 contains 16 residues. The germline V gene has CDR1 LNHDA and CDR2 SQIVND (reference sequence). CDR3 DNA sequence: TGTGCCAGTAGTAGGATGCCGGGACTAGCGTCCTACGAGCAGTACTTC. This sequence encodes CASSRMPGLASYEQYF.

A few counts support this clonotype. The rearrangement uses TRBV4-2 and TRBJ2-3, with 9 positions matching TRBD1. Germline V gene sequence: CDR1 LGHNA, CDR2 YNFKEQ. V lost 4 bases and J lost 0; bases outside the gene matches: 14. CDR3 length equals 19 residues. The CDR3 DNA follows: TGTGCCAGCAGCCCAACAATCGGGACAGGGTATCTTAGCACAGATACGCAGTATTTT. The encoded protein is CASSPTIGTGYLSTDTQYF.

This chain uses TRBV15 with TRBJ2-7; D is perhaps TRBD1 or TRBD2 (5 bases each). There are 17 residues in the CDR3. In germline, CDR1 is LNHNV, CDR2 YYDKDF (reference sequence). V shed 1 base and J shed 5 bases, with 21 bases lying between them. The CDR3 bases are TGTGCCACCAGCAGAGGGTGGATAGGGGTCCAGGGAGACGAGCAGTACTTC. It yields the protein CATSRGWIGVQGDEQYF.

V is TRBV13 and J is TRBJ2-6; D perhaps matches TRBD2 (6 bases). V gave up 6 bases and J gave up 0 bases, with 15 bases separating them. This CDR3 is 17 amino acids long. CDR1 is PRHDT, CDR2 FYEKMQ, per germline (reference sequence). CDR3 sequence: CASSSGDSHSGANVLTF. The DNA of the CDR3 is TGTGCCAGCAGTAGTGGGGACTCTCACTCTGGGGCCAACGTCCTGACTTTC.

The rearrangement uses TRBV9 and TRBJ1-1; no firm D call. CDR1 SGDLS and CDR2 YYNGEE come from the germline V gene. V gave up 0 bases and J gave up 8 bases, with 11 bases separating them. The CDR3 has 13 residues. In DNA form, the CDR3 reads TGTGCCAGCAGCGTAGATCACAGCCGAGAAGCTTTCTTT. Its translation: CASSVDHSREAFF.

There are a few counts of this clonotype. J is TRBJ2-5 and V is TRBV24-1; 13 bases line up with TRBD2. Germline V CDR1 and CDR2: KGHDR, SFDVKD. V was pared by 7 bases and J by 5 bases, with 9 bases of the junction left unmatched. This CDR3 is built from 16 residues. The CDR3 region has the DNA TGTGCCACCAGCCAGGGACTAGCGGGATTGAAGGAGACCCAGTACTTC. Translation: CATSQGLAGLKETQYF.

This clonotype has just a few counts. The CDR3: CASSLHRSYEQYF. Written as DNA, the CDR3 is TGTGCCAGCAGCTTGCACAGATCCTACGAGCAGTACTTC. This chain connects TRBV5-4 to TRBJ2-7; D ambiguous. The V gene's germline CDR1 is SGHNT and CDR2 YYREEE (reference sequence). The CDR3 has 13 amino acids. With 1 base removed from V and 1 base from J, the gap between germline ends came to 6 bases.